This record covers a single TCR beta chain. The data originate from a study of blood T cell repertoires in COVID-19. Study summary: From the United States, Italy and Spain came samples of acute and convalescent COVID-19.

Clones were read by immunoSEQ multiplex PCR, and TCRdb kept only the in-frame ones, dropping some. The sample shows some 210,000 clones, approximately 90% of them seen only once. V lost 2 bases, J lost 0 bases, and 4 bases stayed unmatched. The V gene's germline CDR1 is SGHRS and CDR2 YFSETQ. The CDR3 spans 18 residues. The specimen was peripheral blood. This sequence joins TRBV5-1 and TRBJ2-3; 15 nucleotides align to TRBD2. The receptor was derived from a man between 60 and 75 years old with COVID-19, enrolled during active disease. CDR3 residues: CASSFGLAGGPSTDTQYF. The CDR3 nucleotides read TGCGCCAGCAGCTTTGGACTAGCGGGGGGGCCTAGCACAGATACGCAGTATTTT.